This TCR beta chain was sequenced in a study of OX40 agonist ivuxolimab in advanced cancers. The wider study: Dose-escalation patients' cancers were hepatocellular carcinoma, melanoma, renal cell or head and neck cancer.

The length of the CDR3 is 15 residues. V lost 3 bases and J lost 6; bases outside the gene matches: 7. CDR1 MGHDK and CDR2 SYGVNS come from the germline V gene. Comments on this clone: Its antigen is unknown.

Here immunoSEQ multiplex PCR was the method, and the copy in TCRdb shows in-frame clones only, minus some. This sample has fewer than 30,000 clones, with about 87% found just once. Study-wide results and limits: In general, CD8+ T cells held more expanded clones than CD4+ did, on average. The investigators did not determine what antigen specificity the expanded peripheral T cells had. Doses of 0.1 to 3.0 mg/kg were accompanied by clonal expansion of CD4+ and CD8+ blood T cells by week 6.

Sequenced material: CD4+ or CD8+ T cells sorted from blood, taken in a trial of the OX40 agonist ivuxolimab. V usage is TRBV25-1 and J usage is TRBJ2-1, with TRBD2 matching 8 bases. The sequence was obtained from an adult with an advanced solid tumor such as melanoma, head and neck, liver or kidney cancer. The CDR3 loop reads CASSDPGLVGNEQFF. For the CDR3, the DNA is TGTGCCAGCAGTGACCCGGGACTAGTGGGCAATGAGCAGTTCTTC.